Presented here are 20 T cell receptor beta chains from one specimen sequenced in a study of blood T cell repertoires in COVID-19. Method: immunoSEQ multiplex PCR; TCRdb's copy keeps in-frame clones and lacks some. Among 75,000 to 100,000 clones listed, around 87% were seen once. The sequencing input was peripheral blood. Every receptor here comes from a human donor in a cohort sampled during active COVID-19.

The chain combines TRBV2 with TRBJ2-3; 8 bases align to TRBD1. Germline V lookup: CDR1 SNHLY, CDR2 FYNNEI. This CDR3 region has 16 residues. J gave up 4 bases and V 4 bases, and 10 bases lay outside the gene matches. The CDR3: CASSVQGGWSADTQYF. DNA of the CDR3: TGTGCCAGCAGTGTACAGGGGGGTTGGAGCGCAGATACGCAGTATTTT.

The chain links TRBV19 to TRBJ1-3, with TRBD1 as a possible D gene (6 bases). This CDR3 comprises 18 residues. Germline V lookup: CDR1 LNHDA, CDR2 SQIVND (reference sequence). V was shortened by 4 bases and J by 0 bases, with 19 bases between the two germline ends. CDR3 amino acids: CASSTTGTVFSSGNTIYF. The CDR3 DNA reads as TGTGCCAGTAGTACCACAGGGACGGTGTTTAGCTCTGGAAACACCATATATTTT. The full variable domain, in which reference TRBV19 and TRBJ1-3 provide the parts outside the CDR3, is DGGITQSPKYLFRKEGQNVTLSCEQNLNHDAMYWYRQDPGQGLRLIYYSQIVNDFQKGDIAEGYSVSREKKESFPLTVTSAQKNPTAFYLCASSTTGTVFSSGNTIYFGEGSWLTVV.

This CDR3 reads CASSTPPLGRYQETQYF. In DNA form, the CDR3 reads TGTGCCAGTAGTACGCCCCCCCTCGGGAGGTACCAAGAGACCCAGTACTTC. The V gene is TRBV19, the J gene TRBJ2-5, with 7 bases aligning to TRBD2. Looked up from germline, CDR1 is LNHDA and CDR2 is SQIVND (reference sequence). The CDR3 contains 17 residues. Unmatched junction bases numbered 11, after V lost 4 bases and J lost 0 bases.

The chain uses TRBV7-3 and TRBJ2-1; 7 bases are shared with TRBD2. With V trimmed by 8 bases and J by 5 bases, 18 bases remained unmatched. This CDR3 comprises 17 residues. CDR1 and CDR2 (germline): SGHTA, FQGTGA. The CDR3 DNA reads TGTGCCAGCTCCGACCCGACTAGCCGAGGGATTAACAATGAGCAGTTCTTC. This encodes CASSDPTSRGINNEQFF.

The chain combines TRBV25-1 with TRBJ1-1; possibly TRBD1 for D (5 bases). V was clipped by 4 bases and J by 4 bases, with 16 bases between them. The CDR3 is made up of 15 amino acids. The germline gives CDR1 MGHDK, CDR2 SYGVNS. In nucleotides, the CDR3 is TGTGCCAGCAGTGGAGACAGCATAATAGGCACTGAAGCTTTCTTT. This encodes CASSGDSIIGTEAFF.

This chain connects TRBV19 to TRBJ1-1; 9 positions agree with TRBD1. Germline V CDR1 and CDR2: LNHDA, SQIVND (reference sequence). This CDR3 has 15 amino acids. V dropped 7 bases and J dropped 5; count of bases not matched to a gene: 11. CDR3 coding DNA: TGTGCCAGTACCTCCAGCGGGACAGGGAGGACTGAAGCTTTCTTT. Translation: CASTSSGTGRTEAFF.

This clone showed up just a few times. The rearrangement joins TRBV10-3 to TRBJ2-1, with a weak D call TRBD1 (5 bases). CDR3 length: 18 amino acids. Germline-derived CDR1 and CDR2 are ENHRY and SYGVKD. The V gene lost 4 bases and the J gene lost 2 bases, with 21 bases spanning the gap. CDR3 coding DNA: TGTGCCATCAGTGTAACGGAGCTACAGGCGTCTCCCTACAATGAGCAGTTCTTC. The encoded protein is CAISVTELQASPYNEQFF.

The chain couples TRBV9 to TRBJ1-1, with 7 bases that match TRBD1. Germline CDR1 is SGDLS and CDR2 is YYNGEE. The V and J ends lost 4 bases and 4 bases, in that order; junction bases with no gene match: 7. The CDR3 covers 14 residues. As DNA, the CDR3 is TGTGCCAGCAGCCGACAGGGCTTGGGCACTGAAGCTTTCTTT. This encodes CASSRQGLGTEAFF.

The chain combines TRBV6-5 with TRBJ2-7, with TRBD1 matching 9 bases. The CDR3 extends over 15 amino acids. Germline V CDR1 and CDR2: MNHEY, SVGAGI. Germline trimming cut 9 bases from V and 2 bases from J; bases unmatched to any gene: 11. The CDR3 is CASRRPGQGTYEQYF. CDR3 in DNA: TGTGCCAGTCGAAGACCGGGACAGGGAACCTACGAGCAGTACTTC.

This chain links TRBV2 with TRBJ2-5; tentative D call: TRBD2 (7 bases). CDR3 length equals 15 residues. The germline V and J ends were trimmed by 7 bases and 4 bases, with 19 bases remaining between them. Germline-derived CDR1 and CDR2 are SNHLY and FYNNEI. CDR3 nucleotides: TGTGCCAGCACTCTGAGGGGGGGGCGCACAGAGACCCAGTACTTC. Its translation: CASTLRGGRTETQYF. The entire variable domain, with the rest obtained from reference TRBV2 and TRBJ2-5, is as follows: EPEVTQTPSHQVTQMGQEVILRCVPISNHLYFYWYRQILGQKVEFLVSFYNNEISEKSEIFDDQFSVERPDGSNFTLKIRSTKLEDSAMYFCASTLRGGRTETQYFGPGTRLLVL.

The V and J genes are TRBV7-6 and TRBJ1-1; the D gene is possibly TRBD1 (5 bases). V was pared by 5 bases and J by 8 bases, with 18 bases between. Looked up from germline, CDR1 is SGHVS and CDR2 is FNYEAQ. The CDR3 length is 14 residues. In DNA form, the CDR3 reads TGTGCCAGCAGCCCCGACCTGACAGTGGTGGAAGCTTTCTTT. This sequence encodes CASSPDLTVVEAFF.

The sample holds a few counts of this clone. V and J are TRBV29-1 and TRBJ2-7, with D unclear. CDR1 SQVTM and CDR2 ANQGSEA come from the germline V gene. V lost 7 bases and J 6 bases, leaving 13 bases between the germline ends. This CDR3 is 11 amino acids long. As DNA, the CDR3 is TGCAGCGCCGGTACGGGTCCCGAGCAGTACTTC. Translating it yields CSAGTGPEQYF.

The chain employs TRBV19 and TRBJ1-2; unclear D gene. V dropped 4 bases and J dropped 2 bases, with 5 bases sitting between them. Germline CDR1 LNHDA, CDR2 SQIVND (reference sequence). CDR3 length equals 12 residues. This chain's CDR3 is CASSSQNYGYTF. CDR3 DNA: TGTGCCAGTAGTAGCCAGAACTATGGCTACACCTTC.

The chain employs TRBV29-1 and TRBJ2-7; no clear D. This CDR3 comprises 11 residues. With 6 bases removed from V and 0 bases from J, the gap between germline ends came to 6 bases. CDR1 and CDR2 (germline): SQVTM, ANQGSEA. CDR3 protein: CSVRLSYEQYF. The CDR3 bases are TGCAGCGTGAGGCTCTCCTACGAGCAGTACTTC.

The chain couples TRBV9 to TRBJ1-5, with D possibly TRBD1 on 5 matching bases. Germline CDR1 and CDR2: SGDLS and YYNGEE. V shed 2 bases and J shed 4 bases, with 13 bases lying between them. This CDR3 region has 15 residues. The CDR3 region is CASSVDLGDNQPQHF. CDR3 nucleotide sequence: TGTGCCAGCAGCGTGGATCTAGGGGATAATCAGCCCCAGCATTTT.

This rearrangement joins TRBV15 to TRBJ1-2, with 11 bases lining up with TRBD1. The trim removed 5 bases at V and 1 base at J, leaving 3 bases unmatched. CDR1 and CDR2 (germline): LNHNV, YYDKDF (reference sequence). The CDR3 runs to 15 residues. The CDR3 DNA is TGTGCCACCAGCGGGACAGGGGGATTTAACTATGGCTACACCTTC. It translates to CATSGTGGFNYGYTF.

The gene calls are TRBV6-6 and TRBJ1-3; tentatively, D is TRBD1 (6 bases). The CDR3 runs to 15 residues. The germline V and J ends were trimmed by 6 bases and 2 bases, with 14 bases remaining between them. The germline CDR1 and CDR2 sequences are MNHNY and SVGAGI (reference sequence). CDR3 DNA: TGTGCCAGCAGCTTCTCAACAGGGACTGGAAACACCATATATTTT. As protein: CASSFSTGTGNTIYF.

The V gene is TRBV28, the J gene TRBJ2-7; tentatively, D is TRBD1 (6 bases). This CDR3 region has 13 residues. V was pared by 8 bases and J by 4 bases, with 15 bases between. In germline, CDR1 is MDHEN, CDR2 SYDVKM. The CDR3 loop reads CASSGTPLYEQYF. The DNA of the CDR3 is TGTGCCAGCTCCGGGACACCCCTATACGAGCAGTACTTC.

The chain is built from TRBV19 and TRBJ2-7, with a possible D match to TRBD2 (5 bases). The CDR3 is made up of 14 amino acids. Deletions cut 3 bases from V and 4 bases from J, with 13 bases between. The germline gives CDR1 LNHDA, CDR2 SQIVND (reference sequence). CDR3 in DNA: TGTGCCAGTAGTATCAAGATGGGAGTTTACGAGCAGTACTTC. This sequence encodes CASSIKMGVYEQYF.

The chain is built from TRBV9 and TRBJ2-7; D is uncertain. The V and J ends lost 3 bases and 5 bases respectively, with 15 bases between them. Germline V gives CDR1 SGDLS, CDR2 YYNGEE. This CDR3 is built from 14 residues. CDR3: CASSGSYTGHEQYF. CDR3 nucleotides: TGTGCCAGCAGCGGGAGCTACACCGGCCACGAGCAGTACTTC.